This paragraph covers one T cell receptor beta chain sequence. This sample is drawn from a study of blood T cell repertoires in COVID-19. On the study more broadly: Italy, Spain and the United States were the sources of the convalescent and acute COVID-19 samples. Sources were T cells, B-cell-depleted T cells, or PBMCs; the material itself was cDNA or gDNA.

The assay was immunoSEQ multiplex PCR, and TCRdb's table has in-frame clones only and misses some. The table records roughly 190,000 clones, about 85% of them present only once. The CDR3 has 15 residues. The V gene lost 5 bases and the J gene lost 1 base, with 14 bases spanning the gap. The germline V gene encodes CDR1 SGHTA and CDR2 FQGTGA. Sequencing was carried out using peripheral blood. This clonotype originated in a human donor in a cohort sampled during active COVID-19. The chain couples TRBV7-3 to TRBJ1-1; D perhaps matches TRBD1 (6 bases). The CDR3 DNA reads as TGTGCCAGCAGCCTCTGGGGACAAAAGAACACTGAAGCTTTCTTT. This translates into CASSLWGQKNTEAFF. Complete variable domain (other parts from reference TRBV7-3 and TRBJ1-1): GAGVSQTPSNKVTEKGKYVELRCDPISGHTALYWYRQSLGQGPEFLIYFQGTGAADDSGLPNDRFFAVRPEGSVSTLKIQRTERGDSAVYLCASSLWGQKNTEAFFGQGTRLTVV.